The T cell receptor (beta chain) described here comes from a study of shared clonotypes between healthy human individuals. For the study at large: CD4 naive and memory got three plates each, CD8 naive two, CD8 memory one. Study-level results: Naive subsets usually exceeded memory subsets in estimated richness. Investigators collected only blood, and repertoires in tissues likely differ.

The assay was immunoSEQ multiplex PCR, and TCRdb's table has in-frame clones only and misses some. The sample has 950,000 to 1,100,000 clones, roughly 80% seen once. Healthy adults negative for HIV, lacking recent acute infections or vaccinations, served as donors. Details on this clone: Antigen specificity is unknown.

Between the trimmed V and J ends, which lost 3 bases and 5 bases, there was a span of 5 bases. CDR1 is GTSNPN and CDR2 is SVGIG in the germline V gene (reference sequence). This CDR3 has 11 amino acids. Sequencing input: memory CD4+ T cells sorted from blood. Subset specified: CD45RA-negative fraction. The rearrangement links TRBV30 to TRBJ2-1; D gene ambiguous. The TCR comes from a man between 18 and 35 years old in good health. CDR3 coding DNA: TGTGCCTGGAGCTACAACAATGAGCAGTTCTTC. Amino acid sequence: CAWSYNNEQFF.